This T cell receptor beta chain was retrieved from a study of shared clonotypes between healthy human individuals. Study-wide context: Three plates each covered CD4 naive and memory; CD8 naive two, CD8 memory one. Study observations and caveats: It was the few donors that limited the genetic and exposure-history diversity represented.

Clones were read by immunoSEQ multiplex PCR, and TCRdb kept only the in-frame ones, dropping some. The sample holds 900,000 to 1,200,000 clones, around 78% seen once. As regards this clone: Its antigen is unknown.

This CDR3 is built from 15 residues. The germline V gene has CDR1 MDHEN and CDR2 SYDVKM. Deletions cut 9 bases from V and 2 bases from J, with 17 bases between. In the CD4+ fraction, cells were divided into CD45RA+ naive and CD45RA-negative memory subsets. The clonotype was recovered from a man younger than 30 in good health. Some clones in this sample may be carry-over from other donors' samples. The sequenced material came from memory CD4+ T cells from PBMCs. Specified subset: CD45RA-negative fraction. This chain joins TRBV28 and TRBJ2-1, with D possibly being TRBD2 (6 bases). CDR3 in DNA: TGTGCCAGTAGGAGAGGGGACTTTGCCTACAATGAGCAGTTCTTC. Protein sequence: CASRRGDFAYNEQFF.